The sequence of this TCR beta chain was determined in a study of CD8 T cells in ankylosing spondylitis. The sample holds a few counts of this clonotype. This CDR3 comprises 13 residues. Germline values: CDR1 SNHLY, CDR2 FYNNEI. V lost 5 bases and J lost 5, with 12 bases in between. MiXCR was run by TCRdb on the 5' RACE reads, yielding one entry per CDR3 protein. The sample yields about 340,000 distinct CDR3 sequences, roughly 14% seen once. Sample: blood, either unsorted or a sorted T cell fraction (not recorded which). The rearrangement joins TRBV2 to TRBJ1-1; TRBD1 is a possible D gene (5 bases). The TCR originated in a male donor with ankylosing spondylitis or in good health (not recorded which). The CDR3 reads CASSRNGGTEAFF. DNA for the CDR3: TGTGCCAGCAGTCGAAACGGGGGAACTGAAGCTTTCTTT.